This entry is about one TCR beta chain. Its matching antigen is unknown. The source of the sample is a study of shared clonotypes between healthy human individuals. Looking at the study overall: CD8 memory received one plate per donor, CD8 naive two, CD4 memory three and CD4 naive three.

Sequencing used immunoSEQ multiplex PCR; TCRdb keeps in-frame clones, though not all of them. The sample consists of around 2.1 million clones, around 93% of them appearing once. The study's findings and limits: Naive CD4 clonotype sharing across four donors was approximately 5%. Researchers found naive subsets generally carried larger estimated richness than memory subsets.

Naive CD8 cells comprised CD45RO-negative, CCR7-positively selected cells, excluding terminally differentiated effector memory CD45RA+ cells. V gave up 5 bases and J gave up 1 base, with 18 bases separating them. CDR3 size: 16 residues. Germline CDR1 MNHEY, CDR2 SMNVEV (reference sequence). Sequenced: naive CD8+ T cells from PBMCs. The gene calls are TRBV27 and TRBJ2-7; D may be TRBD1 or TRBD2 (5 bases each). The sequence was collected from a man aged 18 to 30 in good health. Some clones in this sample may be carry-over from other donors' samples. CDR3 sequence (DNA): TGTGCCAGCAGTCCGCTGGGGGTGGTCGTATCCTACGAGCAGTACTTC. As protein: CASSPLGVVVSYEQYF.